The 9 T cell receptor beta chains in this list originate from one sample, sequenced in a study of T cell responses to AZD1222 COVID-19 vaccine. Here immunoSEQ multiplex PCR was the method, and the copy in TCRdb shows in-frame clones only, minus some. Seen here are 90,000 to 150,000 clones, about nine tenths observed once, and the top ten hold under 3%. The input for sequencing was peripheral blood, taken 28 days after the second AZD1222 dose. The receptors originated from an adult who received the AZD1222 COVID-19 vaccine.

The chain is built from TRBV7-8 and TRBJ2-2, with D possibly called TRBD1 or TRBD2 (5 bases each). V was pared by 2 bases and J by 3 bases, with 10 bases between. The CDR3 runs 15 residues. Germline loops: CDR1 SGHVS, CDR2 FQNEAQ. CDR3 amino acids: CASSLRGADTGELFF. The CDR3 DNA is TGTGCCAGCAGCTTAAGAGGGGCGGACACCGGGGAGCTGTTTTTT.

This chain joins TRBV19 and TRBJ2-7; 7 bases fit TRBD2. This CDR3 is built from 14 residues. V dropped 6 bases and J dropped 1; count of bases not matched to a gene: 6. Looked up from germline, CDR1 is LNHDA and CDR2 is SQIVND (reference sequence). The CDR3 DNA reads TGTGCCAGTAGAACGGGGGGATCGTCCTACGAGCAGTACTTC. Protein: CASRTGGSSYEQYF. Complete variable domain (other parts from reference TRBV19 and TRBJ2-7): DGGITQSPKYLFRKEGQNVTLSCEQNLNHDAMYWYRQDPGQGLRLIYYSQIVNDFQKGDIAEGYSVSREKKESFPLTVTSAQKNPTAFYLCASRTGGSSYEQYFGPGTRLTVT.

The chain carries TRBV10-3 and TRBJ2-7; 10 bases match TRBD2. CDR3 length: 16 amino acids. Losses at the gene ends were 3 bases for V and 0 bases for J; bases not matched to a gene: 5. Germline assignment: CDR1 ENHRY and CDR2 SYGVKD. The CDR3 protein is CAISESSGGASYEQYF. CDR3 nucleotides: TGTGCCATCAGTGAATCTAGCGGGGGTGCCTCCTACGAGCAGTACTTC.

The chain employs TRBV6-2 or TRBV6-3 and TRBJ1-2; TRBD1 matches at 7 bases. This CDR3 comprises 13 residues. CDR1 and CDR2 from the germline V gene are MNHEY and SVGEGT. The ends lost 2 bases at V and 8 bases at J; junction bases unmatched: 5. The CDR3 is CASSYGTVGGYTF. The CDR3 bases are TGTGCCAGCAGTTACGGGACAGTCGGGGGCTACACCTTC.

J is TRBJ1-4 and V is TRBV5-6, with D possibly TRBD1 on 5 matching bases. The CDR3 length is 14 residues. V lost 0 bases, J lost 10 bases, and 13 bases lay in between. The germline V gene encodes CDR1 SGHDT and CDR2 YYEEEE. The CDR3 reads CASSLVSSGRKLFF. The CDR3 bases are TGTGCCAGCAGCTTGGTTAGCTCAGGGAGAAAACTGTTTTTT.

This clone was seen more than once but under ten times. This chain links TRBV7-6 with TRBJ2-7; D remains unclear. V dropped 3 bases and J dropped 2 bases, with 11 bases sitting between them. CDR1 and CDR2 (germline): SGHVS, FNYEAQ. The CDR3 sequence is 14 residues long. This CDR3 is CASSFKDGPYEQYF. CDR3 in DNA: TGTGCCAGCAGCTTTAAAGACGGACCCTACGAGCAGTACTTC.

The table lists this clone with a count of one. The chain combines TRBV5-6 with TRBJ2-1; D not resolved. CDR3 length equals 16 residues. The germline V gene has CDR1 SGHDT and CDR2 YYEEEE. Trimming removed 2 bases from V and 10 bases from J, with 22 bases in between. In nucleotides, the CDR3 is TGTGCCAGCAGCTTCCCCCCCTCTTACTCGGTGGCGGAGCAGTTCTTC. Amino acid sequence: CASSFPPSYSVAEQFF.

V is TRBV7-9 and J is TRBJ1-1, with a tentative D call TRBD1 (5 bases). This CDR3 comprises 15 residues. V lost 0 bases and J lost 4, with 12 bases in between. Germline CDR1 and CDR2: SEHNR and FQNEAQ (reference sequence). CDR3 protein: CASSLASGGGTEAFF. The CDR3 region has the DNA TGTGCCAGCAGCTTAGCATCGGGGGGAGGCACTGAAGCTTTCTTT. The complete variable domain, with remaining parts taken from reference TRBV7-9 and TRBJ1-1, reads DTGVSQNPRHKITKRGQNVTFRCDPISEHNRLYWYRQTLGQGPEFLTYFQNEAQLEKSRLLSDRFSAERPKGSFSTLEIQRTEQGDSAMYLCASSLASGGGTEAFFGQGTRLTVV.

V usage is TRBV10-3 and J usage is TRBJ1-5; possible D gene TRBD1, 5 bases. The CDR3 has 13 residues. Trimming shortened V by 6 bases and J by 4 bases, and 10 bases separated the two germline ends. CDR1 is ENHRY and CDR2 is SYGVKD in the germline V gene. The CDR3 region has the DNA TGTGCCATCAGCCAACAGGAGAATCAGCCCCAGCATTTT. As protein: CAISQQENQPQHF.